Listed here is a single T cell receptor (beta chain). Its antigen is not known. This sample was included in a study of blood T cells in healthy people across ages. Whole-study findings and limits: Naive CD4+ cell counts and diversity both ran higher in long-lived than in aged donors.

The donors, aged roughly 6 to 95, were healthy Caucasians from Russia. Sample-barcoded 5' priming and a J-beta primer mix drove a second PCR of about 7 to 11 cycles. TCRdb itself ran the 5' RACE reads through MiXCR, one entry per CDR3 protein. The table shows approximately 680,000 distinct CDR3 sequences, with roughly 30% occurring only once. This CDR3 has 15 residues. Looked up from germline, CDR1 is MNHEY and CDR2 is SVGEGT. The trim removed 6 bases at V and 5 bases at J, leaving 9 bases unmatched. The sequence derives from a woman older than 75 in good health. The sample consisted of blood. This chain joins TRBV6-2 or TRBV6-3 and TRBJ1-4; TRBD1 aligns across 7 bases. CDR3 DNA sequence: TGTGCCAGCAGAGACCCGGGACAGCTAAATGAAAAACTGTTTTTT. This translates into CASRDPGQLNEKLFF.